The clone carrying this TCR beta chain was seen at least ten times. Its matching antigen is unknown. To make TCR beta libraries, researchers used iRepertoire HTBI primers and Arm-PCR of CDR3 regions. One entry per CDR3 protein, called by TCRdb with MiXCR from the multiplex PCR reads. The data contain roughly 500,000 distinct CDR3 sequences, approximately 22% of them seen just once; the ten biggest clones take up over 10%. This record comes from a study of regulatory T cells in long-lasting Graves disease. General observations from the study: Persistent-disease Graves' patients showed less TCR diversity than new cases.

Sample time point: persistent/refractory GD, antithyroid drugs over 5 years with positive TRAb. Following extraction of RNA from PBMCs, that RNA was used to make the TCR library. Per the germline V gene, CDR1 is MDHEN and CDR2 is SYDVKM. The germline V and J ends were trimmed by 5 bases and 4 bases, with 15 bases remaining between them. This CDR3 contains 15 residues. The chain has TRBV28 and TRBJ1-5, with a weak D call TRBD1 (6 bases). The TCR originated in a female donor with Graves disease. Sequenced material: peripheral blood mononuclear cells (PBMCs), taken when the disease was refractory, from a patient treated with antithyroid drugs. CDR3 sequence (DNA): TGTGCCAGCAGTAGGATACAGGGAGGGAATCAGCCCCAGCATTTT. The encoded protein is CASSRIQGGNQPQHF.